Below, 10 T cell receptor beta chains from the same sample are listed, as sequenced in a study of a mutant IDH1 vaccine in newly diagnosed glioma. Measured with immunoSEQ multiplex PCR; TCRdb has only the in-frame clones, and not every one. The sample includes fewer than 85,000 clones, 75% to 85% of them seen just once. Antigens of these TCRs are unknown. Time point given: week 47, end of study. Alongside topical imiquimod, each dose of vaccine comprised 300 ug of mutant IDH1 20-mer peptide. Source: PBMCs, taken from a glioma patient whose treatment included an IDH1 peptide vaccine. These receptors originate from a man aged 40-55 years with glioma.

J is TRBJ1-2 and V is TRBV7-8; no clear D. The CDR3 sequence is 13 residues long. The V gene's germline CDR1 is SGHVS and CDR2 FQNEAQ. The V and J ends lost 1 base and 8 bases respectively, with 11 bases between them. The CDR3 DNA sequence: TGTGCCAGCAGCTTAGGCAGGCGACAAGGCTACACCTTC. It codes for CASSLGRRQGYTF.

V and J are TRBV3-2 and TRBJ2-7. TRBV3-2 is a pseudogene segment. The CDR3 runs to 9 residues. CDR3 residues: CASSYEQYF. DNA of the CDR3: TGTGCCAGCAGCTACGAGCAGTACTTC.

The rearrangement links TRBV4-1 to TRBJ2-3, with 8 bases matching TRBD2. Unmatched junction bases numbered 8, after V lost 4 bases and J lost 8 bases. Germline loops: CDR1 MGHRA, CDR2 YSYEKL. This CDR3 contains 14 residues. The CDR3 here is CASSRPRAGGTQYF. As DNA, the CDR3 is TGCGCCAGCAGCCGCCCCCGGGCGGGAGGTACGCAGTATTTT.

The CDR3 sequence is CSVVAGGPNEQYF. The CDR3 nucleotides are TGCAGCGTCGTAGCGGGAGGGCCTAACGAGCAGTACTTC. The V call is TRBV29-1, the J call TRBJ2-7; 11 bases are a match to TRBD2. The CDR3 has 13 amino acids. The germline CDR1 and CDR2 sequences are SQVTM and ANQGSEA. J was trimmed by 5 bases and V by 6 bases; bases with no gene match: 6.

The genes are TRBV5-6 and TRBJ1-2; 7 nucleotides line up with TRBD1. V was pared by 4 bases and J by 3 bases, with 6 bases of the junction left unmatched. Germline CDR1 SGHDT, CDR2 YYEEEE. The CDR3 has 14 amino acids. CDR3 sequence: CASSRRQGYYGYTF. Here the CDR3 DNA reads TGTGCCAGCAGCCGACGACAGGGATACTATGGCTACACCTTC.

The chain carries TRBV6-6 and TRBJ1-1; D is unclear. CDR3 length: 13 amino acids. CDR1 is MNHNY, CDR2 SVGAGI, per germline (reference sequence). The ends were cut back, 8 bases at V and 4 bases at J, with 14 bases in the middle. CDR3 nucleotide sequence: TGTGCCAGCCATACGGCAGGTTCCACTGAAGCTTTCTTT. Protein product: CASHTAGSTEAFF.

V gene TRBV7-6 combines with J gene TRBJ2-5; 13 bases map to TRBD2. Unmatched junction bases numbered 8, after V lost 11 bases and J lost 5 bases. Per the germline V gene, CDR1 is SGHVS and CDR2 is FNYEAQ. The CDR3 consists of 14 residues. The CDR3 protein is CASSGLAGVETQYF. DNA for the CDR3: TGTGCCTCGAGCGGACTAGCGGGGGTGGAGACCCAGTACTTC. The variable domain in full, completed from reference TRBV7-6 and TRBJ2-5, reads GAGVSQSPRYKVTKRGQDVALRCDPISGHVSLYWYRQALGQGPEFLTYFNYEAQQDKSGLPNDRFSAERPEGSISTLTIQRTEQRDSAMYRCASSGLAGVETQYFGPGTRLLVL.

A note on this clone: This may arise from a read error, as a much more abundant clone is one base away. The chain employs TRBV6-5 and TRBJ1-1, with D perhaps TRBD1 (5 bases). Germline-derived CDR1 and CDR2 are MNHEY and SVGAGI. The CDR3 totals 14 residues. V was cut by 0 bases and J by 1 base, with 6 bases left in between. The CDR3 DNA is TGTGCCAGCAGTTACTCGAGGGGGAACACTGAAGCTTTCTTT. Its protein product is CASSYSRGNTEAFF.

V gene TRBV9 combines with J gene TRBJ1-4; the D is unclear. V dropped 4 bases and J dropped 0 bases, with 13 bases sitting between them. CDR1 is SGDLS and CDR2 is YYNGEE in the germline V gene. The CDR3 is 16 residues long. The chain's CDR3 is CASSPRSSSTNEKLFF. For the CDR3, the DNA is TGTGCCAGCAGCCCTCGCTCCAGCTCAACTAATGAAAAACTGTTTTTT.

V is TRBV7-8 and J is TRBJ2-1, with 7 nucleotides matching TRBD1. Germline V gives CDR1 SGHVS, CDR2 FQNEAQ. Losses at the gene ends were 8 bases for V and 8 bases for J; bases not matched to a gene: 18. This CDR3 spans 16 amino acids. Here the CDR3 reads CASSIGTGEYFDEQFF. In DNA form, the CDR3 reads TGTGCCAGCTCTATCGGAACAGGGGAGTACTTCGATGAGCAGTTCTTC.